Presented here are 8 T cell receptor beta chains from one specimen sequenced in a study of PD-1 blockade in classical Hodgkin lymphoma. Time point here: cycle 4 day 1 (C4D1), after more than 5 weeks of nivolumab. With no exception, relapse followed autologous stem cell transplantation in all patients, and brentuximab vedotin exposure varied. The protocol was immunoSEQ multiplex PCR, while the TCRdb copy is restricted to in-frame clones and leaves out a portion. The table has approximately 44,000 clones, approximately 71% seen once; the top ten hold approximately 2.4%. The specimen was peripheral blood mononuclear cells (PBMCs), collected before the fourth cycle of nivolumab. These receptors were obtained from a human donor with classical Hodgkin lymphoma.

The chain links TRBV19 to TRBJ1-1; a possible D gene is TRBD1 (5 bases). Trimming removed 7 bases from V and 3 bases from J, with 27 bases in between. The CDR3 has 18 residues. In germline, CDR1 is LNHDA, CDR2 SQIVND (reference sequence). The CDR3 bases are TGTGCCAGTACCTCGCTCCGGGTCCTCGGGGCGAAGGACACTGAAGCTTTCTTT. Amino acids: CASTSLRVLGAKDTEAFF. Together with reference TRBV19 and TRBJ1-1, the CDR3 gives the full variable domain: DGGITQSPKYLFRKEGQNVTLSCEQNLNHDAMYWYRQDPGQGLRLIYYSQIVNDFQKGDIAEGYSVSREKKESFPLTVTSAQKNPTAFYLCASTSLRVLGAKDTEAFFGQGTRLTVV.

This clone has more than one count but fewer than ten. The V and J genes are TRBV19 and TRBJ1-5; TRBD1 matches 10 bases. V was pared by 7 bases and J by 1 base, with 7 bases of the junction left unmatched. Per germline, CDR1 LNHDA and CDR2 SQIVND (reference sequence). The CDR3 sequence is 16 residues long. CDR3 bases: TGTGCCAGTACCGGGACAGGGGTTTTGAGCAATCAGCCCCAGCATTTT. This sequence encodes CASTGTGVLSNQPQHF.

This chain connects TRBV25-1 to TRBJ1-1; D is unclear. Looked up from germline, CDR1 is MGHDK and CDR2 is SYGVNS. V was clipped by 1 base and J by 4 bases, with 19 bases between them. This CDR3 comprises 17 residues. The DNA of the CDR3 is TGTGCCAGCAGTGAATGGACTCCAGGTTCCGGAGGCACTGAAGCTTTCTTT. Its protein product is CASSEWTPGSGGTEAFF.

The CDR3 reads CASSNQGRLGNTIYF. The DNA of the CDR3 is TGTGCCAGCAGCAATCAAGGGCGGCTTGGAAACACCATATATTTT. This chain links TRBV7-9 with TRBJ1-3; D remains ambiguous. Germline V gives CDR1 SEHNR, CDR2 FQNEAQ (reference sequence). This CDR3 is 15 amino acids long. Trimming took off 5 bases at V and 3 bases at J, with 14 bases between the two ends.

This clone has more than one count but fewer than ten. The V gene is TRBV7-9, the J gene TRBJ1-1; D remains unclear. Per the germline V gene, CDR1 is SEHNR and CDR2 is FQNEAQ (reference sequence). V was trimmed by 3 bases and J by 5 bases, leaving 1 base between them. The CDR3 consists of 10 residues. The DNA of the CDR3 is TGTGCCAGCAGCTTTACTGAAGCTTTCTTT. This sequence encodes CASSFTEAFF.

This chain connects TRBV27 to TRBJ2-1; a weak D match, TRBD1 (5 bases). Germline V gene data show CDR1 as MNHEY and CDR2 as SMNVEV (reference sequence). V was trimmed by 6 bases and J by 5 bases, leaving 14 bases between them. This CDR3 region has 14 residues. The CDR3 sequence is CASRPLKGDNEQFF. The CDR3 nucleotides read TGTGCCAGCAGGCCCCTGAAAGGGGACAATGAGCAGTTCTTC.

The chain carries TRBV5-6 and TRBJ1-3; D is unresolved. V lost 2 bases and J lost 5, with 17 bases in between. The V gene's germline CDR1 is SGHDT and CDR2 YYEEEE. The CDR3 covers 16 residues. In nucleotides, the CDR3 is TGTGCCAGCAGCTTTAGGGTCGGGCCAGAAAGAAACACCATATATTTT. Protein product: CASSFRVGPERNTIYF. The full variable domain, with the rest looked up from reference TRBV5-6 and TRBJ1-3, is DAGVTQSPTHLIKTRGQQVTLRCSPKSGHDTVSWYQQALGQGPQFIFQYYEEEERQRGNFPDRFSGHQFPNYSSELNVNALLLGDSALYLCASSFRVGPERNTIYFGEGSWLTVV.

CDR3 residues: CASSYPDSYEQYF. The CDR3 DNA reads TGTGCCAGCAGTTACCCCGACAGCTACGAGCAGTACTTC. The rearrangement joins TRBV6-6 to TRBJ2-7, with a weak D call TRBD1 (5 bases). Per germline, CDR1 MNHNY and CDR2 SVGAGI (reference sequence). The CDR3 is made up of 13 amino acids. Trimming removed 2 bases from V and 3 bases from J, with 8 bases in between.